The next 7 T cell receptor beta chains were all read from a single sample in a study of shared clonotypes between healthy human individuals. TCRdb's table, derived via immunoSEQ multiplex PCR, lists solely in-frame clones and lacks some. The table has about 2.1 million clones, over 85% seen once. Naive CD8 cells lacked CD45RO and underwent positive selection for CCR7, leaving out terminally differentiated effector memory CD45RA+ cells. The sequencing sample was made of naive CD8+ T cells from PBMCs. Source of these receptors: a man in his late teens or twenties in good health. Some clones in this sample may be carry-over from other donors' samples.

About this clone: The sample contains more than one DNA sequence encoding this CDR3. The genes are TRBV28 and TRBJ1-3; no clear D. Germline V lookup: CDR1 MDHEN, CDR2 SYDVKM. The V end was cut by 5 bases, the J end by 4 bases, with 9 bases between. The length of the CDR3 is 13 residues. As DNA, the CDR3 is TGTGCCAGCAGTCCTGTATCGGGAAACACCATATATTTT. The encoded protein is CASSPVSGNTIYF.

The chain recombines TRBV7-8 with TRBJ1-5; tentatively, D is TRBD1 (6 bases). Between the trimmed V and J ends, which lost 5 bases and 6 bases, there was a span of 14 bases. The CDR3 loop spans 14 amino acids. CDR1 is SGHVS, CDR2 FQNEAQ, per germline. CDR3 protein: CASSLGGAGQPQHF. The DNA for the CDR3 is TGTGCCAGCAGCCTGGGGGGCGCGGGTCAGCCCCAGCATTTT.

The J gene is TRBJ2-3, the V gene TRBV4-1, with D hard to call. Germline lookup yields CDR1 MGHRA and CDR2 YSYEKL. The CDR3 covers 16 residues. The germline V and J ends were trimmed by 2 bases and 0 bases, with 12 bases remaining between them. The CDR3, as DNA: TGCGCCAGCAGCCAATGGGTAATTCCTAGCACAGATACGCAGTATTTT. Residues: CASSQWVIPSTDTQYF.

As for this clone: Additional DNA sequences in this sample encode the identical CDR3. The V gene is TRBV28, the J gene TRBJ2-7; a weak D match, TRBD2 (6 bases). The CDR3 contains 15 residues. V gave up 1 base and J gave up 0 bases, with 10 bases separating them. Germline values: CDR1 MDHEN, CDR2 SYDVKM. The CDR3: CASSLSGVNSYEQYF. The CDR3, as DNA: TGTGCCAGCAGTTTATCGGGGGTAAACTCCTACGAGCAGTACTTC.

About this clone itself: The identical CDR3 is also encoded by other nucleotide sequences in the sample. J is TRBJ2-7 and V is TRBV28; D remains unclear. The CDR3 extends over 12 amino acids. Trimming cost V 2 bases and J 4 bases, with 6 bases left between them. Germline-derived CDR1 and CDR2 are MDHEN and SYDVKM. The CDR3 region has the DNA TGTGCCAGCAGTTTAGCTAGGTACGAGCAGTACTTC. Protein product: CASSLARYEQYF.

This clone was counted a single time. J is TRBJ1-1 and V is TRBV11-2, with TRBD1 matching over 8 bases. The CDR3 length is 15 residues. J lost 2 bases, V lost 5 bases, and 7 bases had no gene match. Germline CDR1 is SGHAT and CDR2 is FQNNGV. Here the CDR3 reads CASSARQGPNTEAFF. The CDR3 nucleotides are TGTGCCAGCAGCGCCCGACAGGGGCCAAACACTGAAGCTTTCTTT. Looking up the rest from reference TRBV11-2 and TRBJ1-1 gives the full variable domain: EAGVAQSPRYKIIEKRQSVAFWCNPISGHATLYWYQQILGQGPKLLIQFQNNGVVDDSQLPKDRFSAERLKGVDSTLKIQPAKLEDSAVYLCASSARQGPNTEAFFGQGTRLTVV.

This clone was observed a few times. The chain has TRBV30 and TRBJ1-1; D is undetermined. V was trimmed by 0 bases and J by 4 bases, leaving 12 bases between them. This CDR3 has 14 amino acids. Per the germline V gene, CDR1 is GTSNPN and CDR2 is SVGIG (reference sequence). The chain's CDR3 is CAWSVGSPGTEAFF. DNA of the CDR3: TGTGCCTGGAGTGTAGGGTCACCGGGCACTGAAGCTTTCTTT.